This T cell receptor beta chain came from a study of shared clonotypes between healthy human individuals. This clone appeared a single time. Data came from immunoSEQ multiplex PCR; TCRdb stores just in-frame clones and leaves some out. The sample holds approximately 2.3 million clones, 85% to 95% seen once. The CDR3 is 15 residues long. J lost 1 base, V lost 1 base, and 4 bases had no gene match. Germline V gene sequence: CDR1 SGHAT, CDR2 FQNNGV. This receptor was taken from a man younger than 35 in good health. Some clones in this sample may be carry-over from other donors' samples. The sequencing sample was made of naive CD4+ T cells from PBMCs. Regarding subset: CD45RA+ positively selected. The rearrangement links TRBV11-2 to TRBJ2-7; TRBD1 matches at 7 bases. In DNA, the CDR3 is TGTGCCAGCAGCTTAGTCGGGACAGCGTCCTACGAGCAGTACTTC. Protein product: CASSLVGTASYEQYF. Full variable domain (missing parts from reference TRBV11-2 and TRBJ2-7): EAGVAQSPRYKIIEKRQSVAFWCNPISGHATLYWYQQILGQGPKLLIQFQNNGVVDDSQLPKDRFSAERLKGVDSTLKIQPAKLEDSAVYLCASSLVGTASYEQYFGPGTRLTVT.